These 2 T cell receptor beta chains were all obtained from the same sample, sequenced in a study of cytomegalovirus exposure and HLA in healthy donors. This PCR relied on a set of 60 Vbeta primers and 13 Jbeta primers. Clones were read by immunoSEQ multiplex PCR, and TCRdb kept only the in-frame ones, dropping some. The sample holds around 200,000 clones, 70% seen once. The sequenced sample was PBMCs. The source of these receptors is a man aged 35-49 years in good health and CMV-seropositive.

The chain joins TRBV4-2 to TRBJ2-7; perhaps TRBD1 as D (6 bases). Trimming removed 1 base from V and 2 bases from J, with 15 bases in between. Germline V lookup: CDR1 LGHNA, CDR2 YNFKEQ. The CDR3 sequence is 16 residues long. The CDR3 reads CASSQVDPGATYEQYF. The CDR3 DNA reads as TGTGCCAGCAGCCAAGTTGACCCAGGGGCCACCTACGAGCAGTACTTC.

This sequence joins TRBV28 and TRBJ1-1, with D uncertain. The CDR3 consists of 17 residues. Germline assignment: CDR1 MDHEN and CDR2 SYDVKM. V was clipped by 4 bases and J by 3 bases, with 21 bases between them. The CDR3 nucleotides are TGTGCCAGCAGTTCCGGGTGGCGGGCCCTACGGCACACTGAAGCTTTCTTT. Translating gives CASSSGWRALRHTEAFF.